These 21 T cell receptor beta chains share one sample of origin, sequenced in a study of T-cell reconstitution after alpha-beta-depleted transplantation in children. Unique molecular identifiers featured in how the TCRbeta library was prepared. TCRdb processed the PCR reads anew with MiXCR; each CDR3 protein has one entry. The sample contains nearly 400,000 distinct CDR3 sequences, roughly 22% of which appear only once. Sequenced here: PBMCs from the stem cell graft donor, sampled from the stem cell graft. The origin of the receptors is a human donor who donated a stem cell graft to a child with acute myeloid leukemia.

This clonotype was counted between two and nine times. The CDR3 coding sequence is TGTGCCAGCAAGAGTCAGGGGACGTCCTATAATTCACCCCTCCACTTT. This translates into CASKSQGTSYNSPLHF. The chain links TRBV6-1 to TRBJ1-6, with D maybe TRBD1 (6 bases). This CDR3 has 16 residues. V was trimmed by 7 bases and J by 1 base, leaving 14 bases between them. Germline CDR1 reads MNHNS; CDR2 reads SASEGT.

Ten or more counts support this clonotype. In DNA, the CDR3 is TGTGCCACTCAGCGGGAGGTGTCCTTTGGGCAGTTCTTC. It codes for CATQREVSFGQFF. V gene TRBV28 combines with J gene TRBJ2-1; TRBD2 agrees at 9 bases. V lost 10 bases to trimming and J lost 12 bases; unmatched junction nucleotides: 13. Looked up from germline, CDR1 is MDHEN and CDR2 is SYDVKM. The CDR3 spans 13 residues. The variable domain in full, completed from reference TRBV28 and TRBJ2-1, reads DVKVTQSSRYLVKRTGEKVFLECVQDMDHENMFWYRQDPGLGLRLIYFSYDVKMKEKGDIPEGYSVSREKKERFSLILESASTNQTSMYLCATQREVSFGQFFGPGTRLTVL.

This clonotype was recorded a few times. The CDR3 protein is CASSFGGAYQPQHF. CDR3 nucleotide sequence: TGTGCCAGCAGTTTTGGGGGGGCCTATCAGCCCCAGCATTTT. The chain employs TRBV12-3 or TRBV12-4 and TRBJ1-5; TRBD1 might be the D (6 bases). The CDR3 is 14 residues long. V lost 3 bases and J 5 bases, leaving 11 bases between the germline ends.

The rearrangement uses TRBV13 and TRBJ2-7; 7 bases are a match to TRBD2. The J segment lost 3 bases and the V segment lost 1 base, leaving 6 bases of the junction unmatched. The V gene's germline CDR1 is PRHDT and CDR2 FYEKMQ (reference sequence). The CDR3 consists of 15 residues. The CDR3 region has the DNA TGTGCCAGCAGCTTAGAAAGGGAGGGTATCTACGAGCAGTACTTC. Its protein product is CASSLEREGIYEQYF.

This clonotype has a handful of counts. The chain carries TRBV27 and TRBJ2-7; weak D call: TRBD1 (5 bases). V lost 2 bases and J 2 bases, leaving 10 bases between the germline ends. The CDR3 is 14 amino acids. CDR1 and CDR2 (germline): MNHEY, SMNVEV (reference sequence). CDR3 nucleotide sequence: TGTGCCAGCAGTTTACTTCAGGGCCCCTACGAGCAGTACTTC. This translates into CASSLLQGPYEQYF.

This sequence joins TRBV25-1 and TRBJ2-6; TRBD2 might be the D (5 bases). This CDR3 has 16 amino acids. The germline CDR1 and CDR2 sequences are MGHDK and SYGVNS. Trimming shortened V by 4 bases and J by 2 bases, and 12 bases separated the two germline ends. The CDR3 here is CASSGAGSPGANVLTF. CDR3 nucleotides: TGTGCCAGCAGTGGGGCGGGCTCTCCTGGGGCCAACGTCCTGACTTTC.

This rearrangement joins TRBV5-1 to TRBJ1-4; no clear D gene. Germline values: CDR1 SGHRS, CDR2 YFSETQ. CDR3 length: 14 amino acids. Trimming removed 4 bases at V and 10 bases at J, with 17 bases between. The CDR3 bases are TGCGCCAGCAGCCCCGCCATCGACATAGGAAAACTGTTTTTT. It codes for CASSPAIDIGKLFF.

The V and J genes are TRBV28 and TRBJ2-1, with D perhaps matching TRBD2 (7 bases). The length of the CDR3 is 13 residues. The germline V gene has CDR1 MDHEN and CDR2 SYDVKM. Trimming pared 7 bases from V and 8 bases from J, leaving 15 bases between. CDR3 sequence (DNA): TGTGCCAGCATCTGGTCGGGGGGCGATGAGCAGTTCTTC. Translation: CASIWSGGDEQFF.

J is TRBJ2-1 and V is TRBV7-9; a weak D match, TRBD1 (6 bases). The CDR3 contains 15 residues. V was trimmed by 6 bases and J by 2 bases, leaving 14 bases between them. Germline V lookup: CDR1 SEHNR, CDR2 FQNEAQ (reference sequence). In DNA, the CDR3 is TGTGCCAGCAGTCCTACAGGGACAACCTACAATGAGCAGTTCTTC. Protein sequence: CASSPTGTTYNEQFF.

The sample holds a few counts of this clonotype. The CDR3 DNA sequence: TGCAGCGTTTCTGTGGCCGGGAACACTGAAGCTTTCTTT. Protein sequence: CSVSVAGNTEAFF. The rearrangement uses TRBV29-1 and TRBJ1-1; D is undetermined. The germline V and J ends were trimmed by 5 bases and 1 base, with 11 bases remaining between them. CDR3 length equals 13 residues. The germline V gene has CDR1 SQVTM and CDR2 ANQGSEA.

The sample holds a few counts of this clonotype. The chain recombines TRBV27 with TRBJ2-3, with D possibly being TRBD1 (6 bases). The CDR3 consists of 12 residues. The ends were cut back, 6 bases at V and 6 bases at J, with 10 bases in the middle. Germline CDR1 reads MNHEY; CDR2 reads SMNVEV (reference sequence). In DNA form, the CDR3 reads TGTGCCAGCAGCCATCAGGGGGATACGCAGTATTTT. Its translation is CASSHQGDTQYF.

There are a few counts of this clonotype. The CDR3 DNA follows: TGTGCCAGCAGTCCCCCGAAGTGGACTAGCTACGAGCAGTACTTC. Protein sequence: CASSPPKWTSYEQYF. The chain uses TRBV28 and TRBJ2-7, with 7 bases lining up with TRBD2. The germline gives CDR1 MDHEN, CDR2 SYDVKM. V lost 5 bases to trimming and J lost 3 bases; unmatched junction nucleotides: 10. This CDR3 has 15 residues.

This clonotype was observed many times. This chain links TRBV20-1 with TRBJ2-1; tentatively, D is TRBD2 (6 bases). Trimming removed 1 base from V and 0 bases from J, with 13 bases in between. Germline loops: CDR1 DFQATT, CDR2 SNEGSKA (reference sequence). This CDR3 is built from 16 residues. In nucleotides, the CDR3 is TGCAGTGCTAGAGTTCTTCGGGGGAGCTCCTACAATGAGCAGTTCTTC. The encoded protein is CSARVLRGSSYNEQFF.

The table lists this clonotype with a few counts. J is TRBJ2-1 and V is TRBV29-1; 10 bases agree with TRBD2. Germline V lookup: CDR1 SQVTM, CDR2 ANQGSEA. V lost 3 bases and J lost 9; bases outside the gene matches: 5. The CDR3 runs to 13 residues. DNA of the CDR3: TGCAGCGTTGATGCTAGCGGGAGTGGTGAGCAGTTCTTC. Translation gives CSVDASGSGEQFF.

The chain combines TRBV4-1 with TRBJ2-1; 12 bases map to TRBD2. The CDR3 loop spans 19 amino acids. CDR1 is MGHRA, CDR2 YSYEKL, per germline. The V gene end was trimmed by 3 bases and the J gene end by 7 bases; junction bases not matched to a gene: 16. CDR3 sequence reads: CASSQRTDTSGRLRNEQFF. CDR3 bases: TGCGCCAGCAGCCAGCGGACAGACACTAGCGGGAGGTTAAGGAATGAGCAGTTCTTC.

This clonotype was seen more than once but under ten times. The rearrangement uses TRBV9 and TRBJ2-7; 11 positions agree with TRBD2. Germline CDR1 reads SGDLS; CDR2 reads YYNGEE. There are 16 residues in the CDR3. Trimming cost V 4 bases and J 2 bases; bases outside gene matches: 8. CDR3: CASSPTTSGATYEQYF. In DNA, the CDR3 is TGTGCCAGCAGCCCAACGACTAGCGGGGCTACCTACGAGCAGTACTTC.

This sequence joins TRBV20-1 and TRBJ2-7; 10 nucleotides agree with TRBD2. Germline CDR1 is DFQATT and CDR2 is SNEGSKA (reference sequence). The CDR3 has 17 amino acids. With V trimmed by 0 bases and J by 0 bases, 8 bases remained unmatched. CDR3 sequence (DNA): TGCAGTGCTAGAGATCGAAGACTAGCGGGCTTCTCCTACGAGCAGTACTTC. As protein: CSARDRRLAGFSYEQYF.

V and J are TRBV12-3 or TRBV12-4 and TRBJ1-5; TRBD1 matches 7 bases. The CDR3 sequence is 16 residues long. The V and J ends lost 5 bases and 4 bases, in that order; junction bases with no gene match: 11. The CDR3 bases are TGTGCCAGCAGTACCCAGGGGGAGGGATGGAATCAGCCCCAGCATTTT. This codes for CASSTQGEGWNQPQHF.

The chain joins TRBV9 to TRBJ1-5; 7 bases match TRBD1. The germline gives CDR1 SGDLS, CDR2 YYNGEE. The CDR3 sequence is 15 residues long. Germline trimming cut 6 bases from V and 3 bases from J; bases unmatched to any gene: 9. CDR3 amino acids: CASNPQGRDNQPQHF. In DNA form, the CDR3 reads TGTGCCAGCAACCCACAGGGGCGTGACAATCAGCCCCAGCATTTT.

This clonotype has a count of ten or more. This chain's CDR3 is CASSLVTSGGSYNEQFF. Written as DNA, the CDR3 is TGTGCCAGCAGCTTGGTAACTAGCGGAGGTTCCTACAATGAGCAGTTCTTC. This chain connects TRBV5-5 to TRBJ2-1; 8 positions agree with TRBD2. Unmatched junction bases numbered 6, after V lost 0 bases and J lost 1 base. Germline lookup yields CDR1 SGHKS and CDR2 YYEKEE (reference sequence). This CDR3 comprises 17 residues.

As concerns this clonotype: A junction boundary mismatches the germline segment, possibly from a read error. The chain has TRBV4-2 and TRBJ2-1; maybe TRBD1 (6 bases). This CDR3 has 14 residues. The germline CDR1 and CDR2 sequences are LGHNA and YNFKEQ. CDR3 in DNA: TGTGCCAACAGCCCCAAGGACAGCTACAATGAGCAGTTCTTC. Translated: CANSPKDSYNEQFF.